This T cell receptor beta chain originates from a study of cytomegalovirus exposure and HLA in healthy donors. The V gene's germline CDR1 is SNHLY and CDR2 FYNNEI. The CDR3 totals 14 residues. V was clipped by 6 bases and J by 7 bases, with 13 bases between them. Both 60 Vbeta primers and 13 Jbeta primers went into the PCR. Generated by immunoSEQ multiplex PCR, the TCRdb table keeps only in-frame clones and is missing some. The sample shows 200,000 or so clones, 80% to 85% of them seen only once. Regarding the study as a whole: A later analysis reported that several of the most significant clusters appeared to be linked to common viral pathogens, among them Epstein-Barr virus.

A note on this clone: As yet, its antigen is unknown.

The chain joins TRBV2 to TRBJ1-6, with D unresolved. The clonotype originates from a boy aged 10-17 years in good health and CMV-seronegative. Material: PBMCs. This CDR3 reads CASRWASGNSPLHF. DNA of the CDR3: TGTGCCAGCAGGTGGGCCTCGGGGAATTCACCCCTCCACTTT.